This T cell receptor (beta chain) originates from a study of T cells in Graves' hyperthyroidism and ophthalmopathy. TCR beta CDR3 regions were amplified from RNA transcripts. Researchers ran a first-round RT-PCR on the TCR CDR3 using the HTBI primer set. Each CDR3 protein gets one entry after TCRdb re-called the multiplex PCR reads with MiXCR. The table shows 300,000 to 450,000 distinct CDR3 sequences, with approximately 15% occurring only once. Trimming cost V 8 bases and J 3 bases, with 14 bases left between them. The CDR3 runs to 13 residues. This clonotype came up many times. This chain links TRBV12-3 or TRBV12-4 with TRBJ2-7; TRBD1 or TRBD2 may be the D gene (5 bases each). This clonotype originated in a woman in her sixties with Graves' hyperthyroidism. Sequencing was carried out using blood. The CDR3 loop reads CASERDQSYEQYF. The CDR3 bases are TGTGCCAGCGAACGGGACCAGAGCTACGAGCAGTACTTC.